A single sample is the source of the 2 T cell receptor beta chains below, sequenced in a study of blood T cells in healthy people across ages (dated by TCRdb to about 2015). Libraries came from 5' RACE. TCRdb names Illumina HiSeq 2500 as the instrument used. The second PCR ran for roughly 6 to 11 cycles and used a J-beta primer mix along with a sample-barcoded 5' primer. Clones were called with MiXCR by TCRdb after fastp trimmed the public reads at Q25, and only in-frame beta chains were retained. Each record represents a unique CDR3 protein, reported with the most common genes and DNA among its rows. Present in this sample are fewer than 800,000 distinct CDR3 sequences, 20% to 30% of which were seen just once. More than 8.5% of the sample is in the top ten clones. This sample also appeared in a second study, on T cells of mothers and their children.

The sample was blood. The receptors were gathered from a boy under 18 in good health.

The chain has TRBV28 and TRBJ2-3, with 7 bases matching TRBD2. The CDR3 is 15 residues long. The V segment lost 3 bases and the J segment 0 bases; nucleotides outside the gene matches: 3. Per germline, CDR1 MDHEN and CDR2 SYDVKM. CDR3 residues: CASSLTSPSTDTQYF. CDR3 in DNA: TGTGCCAGCAGTTTGACTAGCCCAAGCACAGATACGCAGTATTTT.

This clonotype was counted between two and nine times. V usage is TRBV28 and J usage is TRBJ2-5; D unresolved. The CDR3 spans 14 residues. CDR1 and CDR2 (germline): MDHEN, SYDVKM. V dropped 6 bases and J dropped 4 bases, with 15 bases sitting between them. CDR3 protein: CASSLGRLRETQYF. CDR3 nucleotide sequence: TGTGCCAGCAGCCTTGGAAGGTTGAGAGAGACCCAGTACTTC.